The sequence of this TCR beta chain was determined in a study of CD8 T cells in Susac syndrome. Study context: At the time their blood was drawn, patients with Susac syndrome were either therapy-naive, on corticosteroids (with some of them also receiving intravenous immunoglobulin), or on intravenous immunoglobulin alone.

Germline values: CDR1 SNHLY, CDR2 FYNNEI. J lost 7 bases, V lost 6 bases, and 8 bases had no gene match. The CDR3 extends over 15 amino acids. Patients with Susac syndrome met diagnostic criteria defined recently for definite or probable disease. Reverse transcription of about 0.5 to 1 ug RNA used random hexamers. TCRdb fed the immunoSEQ multiplex PCR reads into MiXCR, producing one record per CDR3 protein. The data hold about 94,000 distinct CDR3 sequences, with 85% to 95% observed a single time. Sequenced input: CD4+ T cells from PBMCs. The chain uses TRBV2 and TRBJ1-6; 8 nucleotides agree with TRBD1. The source is a human donor with Susac syndrome. DNA for the CDR3: TGTGCCAGCAGAATCGCGGACAGGGACAATTCACCCCTCCACTTT. Encoded protein: CASRIADRDNSPLHF.